This T cell receptor (beta chain) originates from a study of blood T cell repertoires in COVID-19. Study overall: Acute and convalescent COVID-19 specimens originated in the United States, Italy and Spain.

V was shortened by 3 bases and J by 3 bases, with 17 bases between the two germline ends. There are 16 residues in the CDR3. The germline gives CDR1 SGHAT, CDR2 FQNNGV. Produced via immunoSEQ multiplex PCR; TCRdb's table is partial and in-frame only. The sample yields over 90,000 clones, over 75% seen once. This chain links TRBV11-2 with TRBJ1-2; D may be TRBD1 (6 bases). The sequenced sample was peripheral blood. This clonotype originated in a human donor in a cohort sampled during active or convalescent COVID-19. CDR3 region: CASSLSGSGVHYGYTF. The CDR3 nucleotides are TGTGCCAGCAGCTTGTCGGGGTCAGGGGTTCACTATGGCTACACCTTC. Supplemented by reference TRBV11-2 and TRBJ1-2, the full variable domain reads EAGVAQSPRYKIIEKRQSVAFWCNPISGHATLYWYQQILGQGPKLLIQFQNNGVVDDSQLPKDRFSAERLKGVDSTLKIQPAKLEDSAVYLCASSLSGSGVHYGYTFGSGTRLTVV.